This T cell receptor beta chain was captured by sequencing in a study of OX40 agonist ivuxolimab in advanced cancers. Sequencing was performed with immunoSEQ multiplex PCR; in TCRdb, only in-frame clones are kept and a portion is missing. Of roughly 100,000 clones in the sample, roughly 90% were seen once. As to this clone: Its target is not known.

Study conclusions and caveats: Antigens targeted by the expanded peripheral T cells were not determined. In CD8+ T cells, expanded clones were on average more numerous than in CD4+.

V lost 5 bases to trimming and J lost 3 bases, with 20 bases between them. Germline V gene lookup returns CDR1 LNHDA and CDR2 SQIVND (reference sequence). CDR3 length: 17 amino acids. Autoimmune disease history or systemic immunosuppression led to patients being barred. This specimen was CD4+ or CD8+ T cells sorted from blood, taken in a trial of the OX40 agonist ivuxolimab. The chain uses TRBV19 and TRBJ1-5; D possibly corresponds to TRBD1 (6 bases). The sequence came from an adult with an advanced solid tumor such as melanoma, head and neck, liver or kidney cancer. In nucleotides, the CDR3 is TGTGCCAGTAGTCAAACGGAGGGACAAGATATCAATCAGCCCCAGCATTTT. Amino acid sequence: CASSQTEGQDINQPQHF. Full variable domain (remainder filled in from reference TRBV19 and TRBJ1-5): DGGITQSPKYLFRKEGQNVTLSCEQNLNHDAMYWYRQDPGQGLRLIYYSQIVNDFQKGDIAEGYSVSREKKESFPLTVTSAQKNPTAFYLCASSQTEGQDINQPQHFGDGTRLSIL.